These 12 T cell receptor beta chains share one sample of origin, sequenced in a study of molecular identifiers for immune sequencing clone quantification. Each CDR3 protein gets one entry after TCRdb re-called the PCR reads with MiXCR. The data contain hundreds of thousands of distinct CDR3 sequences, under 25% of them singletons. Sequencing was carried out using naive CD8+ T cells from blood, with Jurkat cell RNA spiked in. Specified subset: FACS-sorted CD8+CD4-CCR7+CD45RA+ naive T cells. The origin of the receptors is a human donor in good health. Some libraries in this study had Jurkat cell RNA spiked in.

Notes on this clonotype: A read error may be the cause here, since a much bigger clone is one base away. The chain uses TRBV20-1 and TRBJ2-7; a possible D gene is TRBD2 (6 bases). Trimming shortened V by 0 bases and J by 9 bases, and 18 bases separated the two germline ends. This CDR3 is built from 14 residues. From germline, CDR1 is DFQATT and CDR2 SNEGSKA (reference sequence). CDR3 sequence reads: CSARDQRLAWAQYF. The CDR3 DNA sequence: TGCAGTGCTAGAGATCAGAGGCTAGCGTGGGCGCAGTACTTC.

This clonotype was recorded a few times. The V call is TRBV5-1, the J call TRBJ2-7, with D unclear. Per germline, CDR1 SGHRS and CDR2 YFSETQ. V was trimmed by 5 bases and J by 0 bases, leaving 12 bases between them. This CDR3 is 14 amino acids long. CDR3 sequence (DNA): TGCGCCAGCAGTTACGACACACTCTCCTACGAGCAGTACTTC. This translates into CASSYDTLSYEQYF.

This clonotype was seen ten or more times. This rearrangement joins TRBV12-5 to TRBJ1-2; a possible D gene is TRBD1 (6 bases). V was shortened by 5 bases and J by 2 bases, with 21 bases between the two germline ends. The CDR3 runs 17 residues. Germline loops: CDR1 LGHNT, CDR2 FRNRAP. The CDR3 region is CASGGVATGQWNYGYTF. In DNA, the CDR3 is TGTGCTAGTGGTGGGGTAGCCACCGGACAGTGGAACTATGGCTACACCTTC.

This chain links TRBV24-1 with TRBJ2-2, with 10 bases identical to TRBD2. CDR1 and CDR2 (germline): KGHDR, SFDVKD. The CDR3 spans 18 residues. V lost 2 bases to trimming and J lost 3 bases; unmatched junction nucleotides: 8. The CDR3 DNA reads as TGTGCCACCAGTGATTGGCGAGCGGGAGGGCCGGACACCGGGGAGCTGTTTTTT. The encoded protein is CATSDWRAGGPDTGELFF.

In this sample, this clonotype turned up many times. CDR3 sequence reads: CASSLVETEAFF. In DNA, the CDR3 is TGTGCCAGCAGCTTGGTCGAGACTGAAGCTTTCTTT. The chain carries TRBV5-6 and TRBJ1-1; D is ambiguous. Germline-derived CDR1 and CDR2 are SGHDT and YYEEEE. This CDR3 is built from 12 residues. Trimming left V 0 bases short and J 5 bases short, with 5 bases between.

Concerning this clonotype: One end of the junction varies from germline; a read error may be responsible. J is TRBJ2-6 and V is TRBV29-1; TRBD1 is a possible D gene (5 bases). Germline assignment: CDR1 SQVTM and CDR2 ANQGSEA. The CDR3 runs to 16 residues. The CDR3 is CSVEEWQPTGANILTF. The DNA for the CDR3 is TGCAGCGTTGAAGAGTGGCAGCCCACTGGGGCCAACATCCTGACTTTC. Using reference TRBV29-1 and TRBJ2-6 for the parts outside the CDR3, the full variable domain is SAVISQKPSRDICQRGTSLTIQCQVDSQVTMMFWYRQQPGQSLTLIATANQGSEATYESGFVIDKFPISRPNLTFSTLTVSNMSPEDSSIYLCSVEEWQPTGANILTFGAGSRLTVL.

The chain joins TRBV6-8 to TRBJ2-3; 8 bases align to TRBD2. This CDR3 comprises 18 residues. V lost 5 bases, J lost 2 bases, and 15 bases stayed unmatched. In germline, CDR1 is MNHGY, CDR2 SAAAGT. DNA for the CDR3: TGTGCCAGCAGTCAGTCCAGCGGGGGACCCTTCTTCACAGATACGCAGTATTTT. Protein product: CASSQSSGGPFFTDTQYF.

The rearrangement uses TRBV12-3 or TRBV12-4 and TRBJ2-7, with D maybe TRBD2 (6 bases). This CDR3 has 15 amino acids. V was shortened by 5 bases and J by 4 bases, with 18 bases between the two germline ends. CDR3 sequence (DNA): TGTGCCAGCAGTCTGGGAGTGGGACTCACGTACGAGCAGTACTTC. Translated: CASSLGVGLTYEQYF.

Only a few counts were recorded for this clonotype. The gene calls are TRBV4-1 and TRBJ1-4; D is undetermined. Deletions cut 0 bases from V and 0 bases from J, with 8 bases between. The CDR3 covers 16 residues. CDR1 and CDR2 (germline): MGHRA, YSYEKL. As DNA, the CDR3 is TGCGCCAGCAGCCAAGATATAGGTGCAACTAATGAAAAACTGTTTTTT. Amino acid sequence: CASSQDIGATNEKLFF.

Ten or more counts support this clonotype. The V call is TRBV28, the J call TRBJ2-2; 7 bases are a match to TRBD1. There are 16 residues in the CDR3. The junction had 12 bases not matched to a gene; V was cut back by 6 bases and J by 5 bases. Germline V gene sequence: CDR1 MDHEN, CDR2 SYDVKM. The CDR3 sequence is CASSLDPGQKTGELFF. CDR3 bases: TGTGCCAGCAGCTTGGATCCGGGACAGAAGACCGGGGAGCTGTTTTTT.

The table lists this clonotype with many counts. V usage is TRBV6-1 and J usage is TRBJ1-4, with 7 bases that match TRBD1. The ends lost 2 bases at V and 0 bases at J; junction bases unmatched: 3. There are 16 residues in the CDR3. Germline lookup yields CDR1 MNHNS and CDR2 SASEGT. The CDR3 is CASSERDRATNEKLFF. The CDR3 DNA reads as TGTGCCAGCAGTGAAAGGGACAGAGCAACTAATGAAAAACTGTTTTTT.

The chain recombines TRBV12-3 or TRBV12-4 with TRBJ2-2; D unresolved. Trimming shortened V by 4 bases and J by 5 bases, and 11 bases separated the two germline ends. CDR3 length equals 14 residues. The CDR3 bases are TGTGCCAGCAGTTCTCACACAGTTACCGGGGAGCTGTTTTTT. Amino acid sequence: CASSSHTVTGELFF.